This TCR beta chain was obtained from a study of blood T cell repertoires in COVID-19. Overall study: The United States, Italy and Spain provided the acute and convalescent COVID-19 samples. Sources were T cells, B-cell-depleted T cells, or PBMCs; the material itself was cDNA or gDNA.

This clone has more than one count but fewer than ten. Original data processing: Scientists estimated how many nucleated cells there were by amplifying reference gene primers. TCRdb's table, derived via immunoSEQ multiplex PCR, lists solely in-frame clones and lacks some. V, J and clone size are taken as reported in that table, and D and trimming were inferred from the DNA itself. The table lists around 280,000 clones, over 80% of them singletons. The receptor was derived from a woman aged 45-59 years with active or convalescent COVID-19. What was sequenced was peripheral blood.

CDR3 coding DNA: TGTGCCAGCTCCGCGCAAGCGGGAGGCCATGAGCAGTTCTTC. This translates into CASSAQAGGHEQFF. This chain uses TRBV7-2 with TRBJ2-1; 9 bases agree with TRBD2. The germline gives CDR1 SGHTA, CDR2 FQGNSA. Trimming at V came to 8 bases and at J to 8 bases, leaving 10 bases not matched to a gene. The CDR3 totals 14 residues. The entire variable domain, with the rest obtained from reference TRBV7-2 and TRBJ2-1, is as follows: GAGVSQSPSNKVTEKGKDVELRCDPISGHTALYWYRQSLGQGLEFLIYFQGNSAPDKSGLPSDRFSAERTGGSVSTLTIQRTQQEDSAVYLCASSAQAGGHEQFFGPGTRLTVL.